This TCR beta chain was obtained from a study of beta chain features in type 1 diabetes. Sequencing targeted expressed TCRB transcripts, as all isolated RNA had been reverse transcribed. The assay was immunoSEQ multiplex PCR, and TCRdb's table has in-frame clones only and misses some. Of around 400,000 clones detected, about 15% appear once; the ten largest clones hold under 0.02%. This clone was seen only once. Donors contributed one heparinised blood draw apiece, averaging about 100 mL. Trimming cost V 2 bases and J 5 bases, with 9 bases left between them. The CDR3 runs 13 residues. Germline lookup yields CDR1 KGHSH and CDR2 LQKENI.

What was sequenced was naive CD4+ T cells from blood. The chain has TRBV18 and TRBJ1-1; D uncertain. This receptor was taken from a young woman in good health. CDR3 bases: TGTGCCAGCTCACCAAGGAGGTCAACTGAAGCTTTCTTT. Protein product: CASSPRRSTEAFF.